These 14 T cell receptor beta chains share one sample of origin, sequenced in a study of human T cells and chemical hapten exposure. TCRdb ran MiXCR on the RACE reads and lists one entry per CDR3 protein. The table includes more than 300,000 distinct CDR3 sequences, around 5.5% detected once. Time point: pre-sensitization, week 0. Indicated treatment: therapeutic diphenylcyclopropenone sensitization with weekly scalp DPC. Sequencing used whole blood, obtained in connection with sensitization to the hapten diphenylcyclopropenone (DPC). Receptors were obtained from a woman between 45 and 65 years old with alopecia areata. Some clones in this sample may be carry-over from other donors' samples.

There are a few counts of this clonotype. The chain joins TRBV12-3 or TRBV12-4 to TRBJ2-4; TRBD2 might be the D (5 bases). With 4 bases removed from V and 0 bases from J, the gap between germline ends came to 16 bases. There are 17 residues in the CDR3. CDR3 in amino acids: CASSSRGGLIAKNIQYF. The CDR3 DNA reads TGTGCCAGCAGTTCCCGTGGAGGCTTAATAGCCAAAAACATTCAGTACTTC.

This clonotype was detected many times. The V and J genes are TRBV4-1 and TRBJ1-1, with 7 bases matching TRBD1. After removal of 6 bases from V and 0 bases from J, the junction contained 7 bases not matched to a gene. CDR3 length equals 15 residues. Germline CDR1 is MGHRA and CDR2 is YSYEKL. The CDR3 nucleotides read TGCGCCAGCAGTAAATCGGGACAGTTGAACACTGAAGCTTTCTTT. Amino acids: CASSKSGQLNTEAFF.

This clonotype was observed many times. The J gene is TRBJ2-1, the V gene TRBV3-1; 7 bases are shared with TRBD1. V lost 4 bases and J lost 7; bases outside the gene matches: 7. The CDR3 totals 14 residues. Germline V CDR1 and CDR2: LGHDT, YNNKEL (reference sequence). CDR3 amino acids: CASSRVTGFNEQFF. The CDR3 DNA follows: TGTGCCAGCAGCCGTGTGACAGGGTTTAATGAGCAGTTCTTC.

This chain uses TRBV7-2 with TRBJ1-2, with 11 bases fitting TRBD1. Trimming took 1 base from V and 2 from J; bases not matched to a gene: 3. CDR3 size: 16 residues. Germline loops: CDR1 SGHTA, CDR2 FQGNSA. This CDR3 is CASSLGTGGGNYGYTF. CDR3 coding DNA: TGTGCCAGCAGCTTAGGGACAGGGGGCGGCAACTATGGCTACACCTTC.

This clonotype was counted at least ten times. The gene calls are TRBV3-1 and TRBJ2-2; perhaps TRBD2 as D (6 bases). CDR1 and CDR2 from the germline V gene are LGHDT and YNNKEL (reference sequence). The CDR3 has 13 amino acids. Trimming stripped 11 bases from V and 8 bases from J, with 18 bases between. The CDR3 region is CASYGLSSGELFF. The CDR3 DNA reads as TGTGCCTCTTACGGACTATCGTCTGGGGAGCTGTTTTTT.

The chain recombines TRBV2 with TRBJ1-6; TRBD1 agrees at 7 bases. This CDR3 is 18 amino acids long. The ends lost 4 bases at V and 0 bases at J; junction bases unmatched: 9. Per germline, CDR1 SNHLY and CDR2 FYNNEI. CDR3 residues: CASSVPGGRSSYNSPLHF. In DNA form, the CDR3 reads TGTGCCAGCAGTGTTCCAGGGGGGAGGAGCTCCTATAATTCACCCCTCCACTTT.

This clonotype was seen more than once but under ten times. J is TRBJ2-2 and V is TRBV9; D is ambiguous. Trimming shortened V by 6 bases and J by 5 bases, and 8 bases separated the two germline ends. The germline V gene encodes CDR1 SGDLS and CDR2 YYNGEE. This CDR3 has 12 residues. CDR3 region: CASTPLTGELFF. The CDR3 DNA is TGTGCCAGCACCCCATTGACCGGGGAGCTGTTTTTT.

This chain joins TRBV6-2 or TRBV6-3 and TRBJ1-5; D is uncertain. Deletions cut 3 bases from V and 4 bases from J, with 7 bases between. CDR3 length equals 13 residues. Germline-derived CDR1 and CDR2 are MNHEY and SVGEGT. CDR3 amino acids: CASSYQYNQPQHF. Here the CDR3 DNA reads TGTGCCAGCAGTTATCAGTATAATCAGCCCCAGCATTTT.

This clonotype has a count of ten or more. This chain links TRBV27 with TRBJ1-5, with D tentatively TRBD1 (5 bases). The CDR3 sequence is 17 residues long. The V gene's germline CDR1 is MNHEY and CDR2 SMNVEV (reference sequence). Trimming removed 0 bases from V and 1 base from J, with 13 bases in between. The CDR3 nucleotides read TGTGCCAGCAGTTTATCGATCCTCAAGGGGAGCAATCAGCCCCAGCATTTT. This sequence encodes CASSLSILKGSNQPQHF.

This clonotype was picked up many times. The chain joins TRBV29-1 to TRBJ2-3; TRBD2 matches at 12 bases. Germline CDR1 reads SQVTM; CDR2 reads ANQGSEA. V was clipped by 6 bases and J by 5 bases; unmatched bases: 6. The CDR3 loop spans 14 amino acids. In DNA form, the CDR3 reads TGCAGCGTCCAGACTAGCGGGAGAAAAGATACGCAGTATTTT. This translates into CSVQTSGRKDTQYF.

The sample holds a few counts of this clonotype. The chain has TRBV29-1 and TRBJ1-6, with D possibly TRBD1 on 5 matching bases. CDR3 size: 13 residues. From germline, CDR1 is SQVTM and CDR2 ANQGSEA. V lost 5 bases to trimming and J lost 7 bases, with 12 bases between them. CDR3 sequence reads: CSVSGTTNSPLHF. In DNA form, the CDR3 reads TGCAGCGTTTCCGGGACCACGAATTCACCCCTCCACTTT.

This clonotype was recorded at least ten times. CDR3 in DNA: TGTGCCATCAGTGGAGCCGGGACTACCCGATCACTCGAGCAGTACTTC. It yields the protein CAISGAGTTRSLEQYF. This chain connects TRBV10-3 to TRBJ2-7; 7 bases are a match to TRBD2. Losses at the gene ends were 4 bases for V and 6 bases for J; bases not matched to a gene: 15. Germline V gives CDR1 ENHRY, CDR2 SYGVKD. This CDR3 contains 16 residues.

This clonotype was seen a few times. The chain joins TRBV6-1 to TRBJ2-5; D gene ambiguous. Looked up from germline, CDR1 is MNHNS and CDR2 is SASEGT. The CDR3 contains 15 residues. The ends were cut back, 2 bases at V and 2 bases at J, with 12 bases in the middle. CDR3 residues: CASSEKRRKQETQYF. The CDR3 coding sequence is TGTGCCAGCAGTGAAAAAAGGAGAAAGCAAGAGACCCAGTACTTC.

In DNA form, the CDR3 reads TGTGCCAGCAGTCAGCCTGGACAGGGAAACACCATATATTTT. This gives the protein CASSQPGQGNTIYF. The rearrangement uses TRBV6-5 and TRBJ1-3; TRBD1 is a possible D gene (6 bases). CDR1 and CDR2 from the germline V gene are MNHEY and SVGAGI. Trimming removed 5 bases from V and 4 bases from J, with 12 bases in between. This CDR3 comprises 14 residues.